The clone carrying this T cell receptor beta chain was counted at least ten times. Its matching antigen is unknown. The entry originates in a study of T cell repertoires in cytomegalovirus infection. Study-level information: Indications of both CMV infection and matching HLA type were provided by public TCR beta signatures.

Findings and limits, study-wide: CMV-specific HLA-C-restricted TCR beta clonotypes dominated the ex vivo response. Public TCR beta family frequency separated CMV-and-HLA carriers, including in an independent cohort.

Per germline, CDR1 SGHTA and CDR2 FQGNSA. The CDR3 consists of 17 residues. With 3 bases removed from V and 5 bases from J, the gap between germline ends came to 22 bases. TCRdb re-derived calls from the reads in MiXCR, one entry per CDR3 protein. The top ten hold under 20% of the sample, which has about 500,000 distinct CDR3 sequences, 30% to 40% seen once. The sample in question was cultured PBMCs, obtained from culture after CMV antigen stimulation. The TCR comes from a human donor in good health (CMV status not recorded). Some clones in this sample may be carry-over from other donors' samples. V usage is TRBV7-2 and J usage is TRBJ1-1; a weak D match, TRBD1 (6 bases). CDR3 region: CASSFPGGGGLRTEAFF. The CDR3 bases are TGTGCCAGCAGCTTCCCCGGGGGAGGGGGGTTGAGAACTGAAGCTTTCTTT.